This entry features one T cell receptor (beta chain) sequence. This record comes from a study of T cells after posttransplantation cyclophosphamide. Some clones are missing from TCRdb's copy, which holds only in-frame ones; the method was immunoSEQ multiplex PCR. This table holds approximately 10,000 clones, more than 70% found once. Methotrexate plus calcineurin inhibitor accompanied controls' myeloablative marrow transplants; sampling was 1 year later. This specimen consisted of PBMCs, obtained around 440 days after allogeneic stem cell transplant with calcineurin inhibitor and methotrexate. This sequence was found in a male patient in his 50s who received an allogeneic stem cell transplant from an unrelated donor, was CMV-positive, and had chronic GVHD only. Some T cells may have come from the graft donor.

The DNA for the CDR3 is TGCGCCAGCAGTGAGGGTACAGTGAACACTGAAGCTTTCTTT. Its translation is CASSEGTVNTEAFF. The J gene is TRBJ1-1, the V gene TRBV10-2; D remains ambiguous. Deletions cut 2 bases from V and 0 bases from J, with 7 bases between. This CDR3 is 14 amino acids long. The germline V gene has CDR1 WSHSY and CDR2 SAAADI.